A selection of T cell receptor beta chains follows, all from one sample in a study of control samples from healthy donors and cancer patients. Measured with immunoSEQ multiplex PCR; TCRdb has only the in-frame clones, and not every one. The table shows about 130,000 clones, with more than 80% occurring only once. The sequenced sample was blood. The receptors originated from a man between 18 and 35 years old in good health. Each CDR3 is given with its conserved first and last residue. The D gene is left open where the match is weak. Rows give clone size only sometimes, using once, few, many, or a class for an expanded clone.

D: -; J: TRBJ1-1; V: TRBV29-1; size: -; DNA: TGCAGCGTTGAACCGGGAGGGTTCCAGGGCACTGAAGCTTTCTTT; CDR3: CSVEPGGFQGTEAFF
D: -; J: TRBJ1-5; V: TRBV15; size: -; DNA: TGTGCCACCAGCAGAGACCTACAACCGAGCAATCAGCCCCAGCATTTT; CDR3: CATSRDLQPSNQPQHF
D: -; J: TRBJ2-5; V: TRBV30; size: -; DNA: TGTGCCTGGAACCAGGGGATCCGGGAGACCCAGTACTTC; CDR3: CAWNQGIRETQYF
D: -; J: TRBJ2-3; V: TRBV10-3; size: many; DNA: TGTGCCACCCTAGGGTGGGGTAGCACAGATACGCAGTATTTT; CDR3: CATLGWGSTDTQYF
D: TRBD1; J: TRBJ1-1; V: TRBV10-1; size: -; DNA: TGCGCCAGCAGTGAGAGTATCGGGACAGCTGAAGCTTTCTTT; CDR3: CASSESIGTAEAFF
D: TRBD2; J: TRBJ2-5; V: TRBV27; size: -; DNA: TGTGCCTCAAAACCAGCGGGAGGGTTAGAGACCCAGTACTTC; CDR3: CASKPAGGLETQYF
D: TRBD1; J: TRBJ1-5; V: TRBV19; size: -; DNA: TGTGCCAGTAGTATGTGGGGGACAGGGATTGGAAATCAGCCCCAGCATTTT; CDR3: CASSMWGTGIGNQPQHF
D: TRBD1; J: TRBJ2-7; V: TRBV28; size: -; DNA: TGTGCCAGCAGTTTCAAGTCTGGACAGGGTTCCTACGAGCAGTACTTC; CDR3: CASSFKSGQGSYEQYF
D: -; J: TRBJ2-2; V: TRBV30; size: -; DNA: TGTGCCTGGAGCCAAGGGCCGCCGGAGTACACCGGGGAGCTGTTTTTT; CDR3: CAWSQGPPEYTGELFF
D: TRBD1; J: TRBJ1-1; V: TRBV2; size: -; DNA: TGTGCCAGCAGCAAGGGGGCTTTTGCCACTGAAGCTTTCTTT; CDR3: CASSKGAFATEAFF
D: -; J: TRBJ1-2; V: TRBV12-3/TRBV12-4; size: -; DNA: TGTGCCAGCAGTTTCTGGGGAAAGGGTGGCTACACCTTC; CDR3: CASSFWGKGGYTF
D: -; J: TRBJ1-2; V: TRBV3-1/TRBV3-2; size: -; DNA: TGTGCCAGCAGCCATCCCCGATTGGGCTACACCTTC; CDR3: CASSHPRLGYTF
D: TRBD1; J: TRBJ2-3; V: TRBV25-1; size: -; DNA: TGTGCCAGCAGTGAGCCTTCCTACAGGGGAATAACAGATACGCAGTATTTT; CDR3: CASSEPSYRGITDTQYF
D: -; J: TRBJ1-2; V: TRBV2; size: few; DNA: TGTGCCGGACCCGGGACGGTGGTTAGTGGCTACACCTTC; CDR3: CAGPGTVVSGYTF
D: -; J: TRBJ2-6; V: TRBV10-3; size: -; DNA: TGTGCCATCAGTGATTTATCTGGGGCCAACGTCCTGACTTTC; CDR3: CAISDLSGANVLTF
D: -; J: TRBJ1-1; V: TRBV5-1; size: -; DNA: TGCGCCAGCAGCTTGCGAGAGAACACTGAAGCTTTCTTT; CDR3: CASSLRENTEAFF
D: -; J: TRBJ2-3; V: TRBV5-1; size: -; DNA: TGCGCCAGCAGCATACCGGACGGGCCCACAGATACGCAGTATTTT; CDR3: CASSIPDGPTDTQYF
D: TRBD1; J: TRBJ1-4; V: TRBV19; size: -; DNA: TGTGCCAGTAGTGCCGGGACAGGGTTCACTAATGAAAAACTGTTTTTT; CDR3: CASSAGTGFTNEKLFF
D: -; J: TRBJ2-3; V: TRBV24-1; size: few; DNA: TGTGCCACCAGTGACCGGGACGGATTCACAGATACGCAGTATTTT; CDR3: CATSDRDGFTDTQYF
D: TRBD1; J: TRBJ2-5; V: TRBV5-4; size: -; DNA: TGTGCCAGCAGTTACCGCAGGGGGCGAGATTTGGGGTTAGAGACCCAGTACTTC; CDR3: CASSYRRGRDLGLETQYF
D: -; J: TRBJ1-2; V: TRBV3-1/TRBV3-2; size: -; DNA: TGTGCCAGCAGCCTTCCCGGACAGCATTATGGCTACACCTTC; CDR3: CASSLPGQHYGYTF
D: -; J: TRBJ1-2; V: TRBV6-5; size: -; DNA: TGTGCCAGCAGTTACTTCCAGGGTAATCATTATGGCTACACCTTC; CDR3: CASSYFQGNHYGYTF
D: -; J: TRBJ2-3; V: TRBV3-1/TRBV3-2; size: -; DNA: TGTGCCAGCAGCCAAGGGGTCCATACGCAGTATTTT; CDR3: CASSQGVHTQYF
D: -; J: TRBJ2-1; V: TRBV5-1; size: -; DNA: TGCGCCAGCAGCTTGGCGGGGAACCCCCACAATGAGCAGTTCTTC; CDR3: CASSLAGNPHNEQFF
D: -; J: TRBJ1-1; V: TRBV7-2; size: -; DNA: TGTGCCAGCAGCCAGAAAACAGGGACGAACACTGAAGCTTTCTTT; CDR3: CASSQKTGTNTEAFF
D: TRBD1; J: TRBJ1-1; V: TRBV7-9; size: -; DNA: TGTGCCAGCAGCATTACAGGGGCGACCACTGAAGCTTTCTTT; CDR3: CASSITGATTEAFF
D: -; J: TRBJ1-2; V: TRBV14; size: few; DNA: TGTGCCAGCAGCCCCCAGGGGAACTATGGCTACACCTTC; CDR3: CASSPQGNYGYTF
D: -; J: TRBJ1-2; V: TRBV5-6; size: -; DNA: TGTGCCAGCAGCCTTATCGCAGAGACCTATAACTATGGCTACACCTTC; CDR3: CASSLIAETYNYGYTF
D: -; J: TRBJ2-5; V: TRBV7-9; size: -; DNA: TGTGCCAGCAGCTTAGTTCTCGGAGGGCAAGAGACCCAGTACTTC; CDR3: CASSLVLGGQETQYF
D: -; J: TRBJ2-7; V: TRBV6-5; size: -; DNA: TGTGCCAGCCAGCTGGGGCGGGCGAACTCCTACGAGCAGTACTTC; CDR3: CASQLGRANSYEQYF
D: TRBD1; J: TRBJ1-5; V: TRBV18; size: -; DNA: TGTGCCAGCTCTCCCGGGACAGGGAATCAGCCCCAGCATTTT; CDR3: CASSPGTGNQPQHF
D: TRBD1; J: TRBJ1-4; V: TRBV7-2; size: -; DNA: TGTGCCAGCAGCCGGGACAGATCTAATGAAAAACTGTTTTTT; CDR3: CASSRDRSNEKLFF
D: -; J: TRBJ2-1; V: TRBV7-8; size: -; DNA: TGTGCCAGCAGCTTATATCGGGGGAGAGACAATGAGCAGTTCTTC; CDR3: CASSLYRGRDNEQFF
D: -; J: TRBJ2-3; V: TRBV24-1; size: once; DNA: TGTGCCACCAGAGGGCCAGGGACGCCAGATACGCAGTATTTT; CDR3: CATRGPGTPDTQYF